The 31 T cell receptor beta chains below all came from one sample that was sequenced in a study of PD-1 blockade in classical Hodgkin lymphoma. The method was immunoSEQ multiplex PCR; TCRdb's version includes in-frame clones alone and lacks a portion of them. The sample includes about 61,000 clones, approximately 90% seen only once; the top ten take 15%. All trial patients relapsed after autologous stem cell transplantation. The sequencing used peripheral blood mononuclear cells (PBMCs), collected at baseline. The receptors were gathered from a human donor with classical Hodgkin lymphoma.

The chain has TRBV5-8 and TRBJ2-1, with 8 bases aligning to TRBD1. The germline gives CDR1 SGHTS, CDR2 YDEGEE. This CDR3 region has 15 residues. J lost 8 bases, V lost 0 bases, and 7 bases had no gene match. The CDR3 loop is CASSLVRDRRHEQFF. The DNA of the CDR3 is TGTGCCAGCAGCTTGGTTCGGGACAGGCGTCATGAGCAGTTCTTC.

This chain connects TRBV19 to TRBJ2-2, with TRBD2 matching over 8 bases. Unmatched junction bases numbered 17, after V lost 8 bases and J lost 6 bases. Looked up from germline, CDR1 is LNHDA and CDR2 is SQIVND (reference sequence). The CDR3 is 17 amino acids. In DNA, the CDR3 is TGTGCCAGTCGCAGGACGGGGGGGACCATTGTTGCCGGGGAGCTGTTTTTT. Its protein is CASRRTGGTIVAGELFF.

The V call is TRBV4-2, the J call TRBJ2-1; 11 nucleotides match TRBD2. The CDR3 loop spans 15 amino acids. The V and J ends lost 4 bases and 5 bases, in that order; junction bases with no gene match: 4. Per germline, CDR1 LGHNA and CDR2 YNFKEQ. Here the CDR3 reads CASSPRSGGDNEQFF. In DNA, the CDR3 is TGTGCCAGCAGCCCGCGTAGCGGGGGGGACAATGAGCAGTTCTTC.

This chain connects TRBV6-5 to TRBJ1-4, with D perhaps TRBD1 (5 bases). Trimming shortened V by 5 bases and J by 3 bases, and 13 bases separated the two germline ends. The CDR3 consists of 15 residues. Per the germline V gene, CDR1 is MNHEY and CDR2 is SVGAGI. CDR3 nucleotides: TGTGCCAGCAGTCCGAACGGGGGAGCTAATGAAAAACTGTTTTTT. Its protein product is CASSPNGGANEKLFF.

The genes are TRBV10-3 and TRBJ2-7, with 7 bases aligning to TRBD1. The V and J ends lost 4 bases and 1 base, in that order; junction bases with no gene match: 7. The CDR3 sequence is 15 residues long. CDR1 is ENHRY, CDR2 SYGVKD, per germline. CDR3 bases: TGTGCCATCAGTGTTCCAAGGGACAGATCCTACGAGCAGTACTTC. Protein sequence: CAISVPRDRSYEQYF.

This chain links TRBV7-6 with TRBJ2-1; TRBD2 might be the D (7 bases). The CDR3 has 17 amino acids. Trimming removed 0 bases at V and 0 bases at J, with 12 bases between. Germline V lookup: CDR1 SGHVS, CDR2 FNYEAQ. The CDR3 region is CASSLAGGGASYNEQFF. The CDR3 nucleotides read TGTGCCAGCAGCTTAGCAGGAGGGGGGGCCTCCTACAATGAGCAGTTCTTC.

This sequence joins TRBV5-1 and TRBJ2-3; D gene ambiguous. The CDR3 runs 16 residues. Trimming stripped 0 bases from V and 6 bases from J, with 17 bases between. CDR1 and CDR2 (germline): SGHRS, YFSETQ. As DNA, the CDR3 is TGCGCCAGCAGCTTGGAAACCTCTATTACTGGGGATACGCAGTATTTT. Translation gives CASSLETSITGDTQYF.

The chain has TRBV4-1 and TRBJ1-6, with no clear D. This CDR3 spans 14 amino acids. Trimming took 4 bases from V and 6 from J, leaving 10 bases between them. Germline V gives CDR1 MGHRA, CDR2 YSYEKL. The CDR3 here is CASSRLTGNSPLHF. The CDR3 DNA reads TGCGCCAGCAGCCGGCTGACGGGTAATTCACCCCTCCACTTT.

The chain couples TRBV5-1 to TRBJ2-7; no clear D. In germline, CDR1 is SGHRS, CDR2 YFSETQ. CDR3 length: 15 residues. V was clipped by 2 bases and J by 5 bases, with 17 bases between them. CDR3 amino acids: CASSFGRTAWDEQYF. The DNA of the CDR3 is TGCGCCAGCAGCTTTGGCCGGACGGCTTGGGACGAGCAGTACTTC.

The chain uses TRBV5-5 and TRBJ1-1, with D perhaps TRBD1 (6 bases). The V end was cut by 3 bases, the J end by 9 bases, with 18 bases between. Germline-derived CDR1 and CDR2 are SGHKS and YYEKEE (reference sequence). The CDR3 is 14 amino acids. The CDR3: CASSSLQGVPKAFF. The CDR3 region has the DNA TGTGCCAGCAGCTCATTACAGGGTGTCCCAAAAGCTTTCTTT.

The rearrangement links TRBV5-1 to TRBJ2-7; TRBD1 matches at 10 bases. After removal of 0 bases from V and 0 bases from J, the junction contained 6 bases not matched to a gene. The CDR3 sequence is 17 residues long. CDR1 and CDR2 from the germline V gene are SGHRS and YFSETQ. As DNA, the CDR3 is TGCGCCAGCAGCTTGGGACAGGGGGCACTGAACTCCTACGAGCAGTACTTC. Translation: CASSLGQGALNSYEQYF. The full variable domain, with the rest looked up from reference TRBV5-1 and TRBJ2-7, is KAGVTQTPRYLIKTRGQQVTLSCSPISGHRSVSWYQQTPGQGLQFLFEYFSETQRNKGNFPGRFSGRQFSNSRSEMNVSTLELGDSALYLCASSLGQGALNSYEQYFGPGTRLTVT.

J is TRBJ2-5 and V is TRBV6-5; TRBD1 matches 9 bases. CDR1 is MNHEY and CDR2 is SVGAGI in the germline V gene. This CDR3 comprises 14 residues. The V gene end was trimmed by 7 bases and the J gene end by 6 bases; junction bases not matched to a gene: 9. In DNA form, the CDR3 reads TGTGCCAGCATGCTGGGACAGGGAGGGAAGACCCAGTACTTC. The encoded protein is CASMLGQGGKTQYF.

This clone was recorded only once. The junction shows a germline mismatch at one end, possibly a read error. The rearrangement links TRBV7-7 to TRBJ2-1; 9 positions agree with TRBD1. Germline CDR1 reads SSHAT; CDR2 reads FNYEAQ (reference sequence). This CDR3 comprises 16 residues. The CDR3, as DNA: TGTGCTAGCAGCTTAGCCGGGACAGGGAGTTACAATGAGCAGTTCTTC. Residues: CASSLAGTGSYNEQFF.

This clone came up once. CDR3 in DNA: TGTGCCAGTAGTATATTGGCTGGGGGCTACACCTTC. Translated: CASSILAGGYTF. V is TRBV19 and J is TRBJ1-2; D is unresolved. CDR3 length: 12 residues. The V and J ends lost 2 bases and 8 bases respectively, with 9 bases between them. Germline-derived CDR1 and CDR2 are LNHDA and SQIVND (reference sequence).

This chain joins TRBV7-9 and TRBJ1-5, with 8 bases lining up with TRBD1. The J segment lost 3 bases and the V segment lost 3 bases, leaving 4 bases of the junction unmatched. Germline V CDR1 and CDR2: SEHNR, FQNEAQ (reference sequence). The CDR3 is 15 amino acids. DNA of the CDR3: TGTGCCAGCAGCTTCGGGACAGGTATCAATCAGCCCCAGCATTTT. It encodes CASSFGTGINQPQHF.

The gene calls are TRBV30 and TRBJ2-6, with no clear D. Trimming stripped 5 bases from V and 4 bases from J, with 3 bases between. Per the germline V gene, CDR1 is GTSNPN and CDR2 is SVGIG (reference sequence). This CDR3 comprises 11 residues. The CDR3, as DNA: TGTGCCTGGTCCGGGGCCAACGTCCTGACTTTC. Its protein product is CAWSGANVLTF. The variable domain in full, completed from reference TRBV30 and TRBJ2-6, reads SQTIHQWPATLVQPVGSPLSLECTVEGTSNPNLYWYRQAAGRGLQLLFYSVGIGQISSEVPQNLSASRPQDRQFILSSKKLLLSDSGFYLCAWSGANVLTFGAGSRLTVL.

V gene TRBV13 combines with J gene TRBJ1-3, with a possible D match to TRBD1 (6 bases). Trimming removed 4 bases at V and 4 bases at J, with 14 bases between. The CDR3 has 15 residues. The V gene's germline CDR1 is PRHDT and CDR2 FYEKMQ (reference sequence). Here the CDR3 reads CASSYSGERGNTIYF. Written as DNA, the CDR3 is TGTGCCAGCAGCTACTCAGGGGAGAGAGGAAACACCATATATTTT. The full variable domain, completed using reference TRBV13 and TRBJ1-3, is AAGVIQSPRHLIKEKRETATLKCYPIPRHDTVYWYQQGPGQDPQFLISFYEKMQSDKGSIPDRFSAQQFSDYHSELNMSSLELGDSALYFCASSYSGERGNTIYFGEGSWLTVV.

V gene TRBV20-1 combines with J gene TRBJ2-3; D is ambiguous. Trimming pared 5 bases from V and 6 bases from J, leaving 9 bases between. CDR3 length: 11 amino acids. Germline lookup yields CDR1 DFQATT and CDR2 SNEGSKA (reference sequence). The CDR3 coding sequence is TGCAGTGCTGGTGAAGGGGATACGCAGTATTTT. The encoded protein is CSAGEGDTQYF.

For the CDR3, the DNA is TGTGCCAGTAGCGGAGAGACAGCTATGAACACTGAAGCTTTCTTT. Its protein is CASSGETAMNTEAFF. The V gene is TRBV19, the J gene TRBJ1-1; D is perhaps TRBD1 (5 bases). Germline CDR1 and CDR2: LNHDA and SQIVND (reference sequence). Trimming left V 6 bases short and J 0 bases short, with 14 bases between. The CDR3 is 15 residues long. Complete variable domain (other parts from reference TRBV19 and TRBJ1-1): DGGITQSPKYLFRKEGQNVTLSCEQNLNHDAMYWYRQDPGQGLRLIYYSQIVNDFQKGDIAEGYSVSREKKESFPLTVTSAQKNPTAFYLCASSGETAMNTEAFFGQGTRLTVV.

CDR3 sequence: CASSLALGETQYF. CDR3 DNA: TGTGCCAGCAGCTTAGCACTGGGGGAGACCCAGTACTTC. This sequence joins TRBV7-2 and TRBJ2-5; no definite D call. Per germline, CDR1 SGHTA and CDR2 FQGNSA. V lost 0 bases and J 5 bases, leaving 7 bases between the germline ends. This CDR3 is built from 13 residues. Looking up the rest from reference TRBV7-2 and TRBJ2-5 gives the full variable domain: GAGVSQSPSNKVTEKGKDVELRCDPISGHTALYWYRQSLGQGLEFLIYFQGNSAPDKSGLPSDRFSAERTGGSVSTLTIQRTQQEDSAVYLCASSLALGETQYFGPGTRLLVL.

Only a few counts were recorded for this clone. The genes are TRBV6-5 and TRBJ1-5; D uncertain. The CDR3 has 13 residues. Trimming removed 4 bases from V and 1 base from J, with 5 bases in between. The germline V gene encodes CDR1 MNHEY and CDR2 SVGAGI. The CDR3 sequence: CASSLGSNQPQHF. As DNA, the CDR3 is TGTGCCAGCAGTTTGGGGAGCAATCAGCCCCAGCATTTT.

The chain recombines TRBV11-2 with TRBJ2-1, with TRBD1 matching 8 bases. The CDR3 sequence is 15 residues long. The germline V gene has CDR1 SGHAT and CDR2 FQNNGV. V gave up 3 bases and J gave up 3 bases; unmatched junction bases: 4. The CDR3 nucleotides read TGTGCCAGCAGCTTTGGACAGGGAGGCTACAATGAGCAGTTCTTC. The encoded protein is CASSFGQGGYNEQFF.

The chain links TRBV4-1 to TRBJ1-6; 7 nucleotides agree with TRBD1. Germline V CDR1 and CDR2: MGHRA, YSYEKL. This CDR3 is 15 amino acids long. After removal of 0 bases from V and 12 bases from J, the junction contained 8 bases not matched to a gene. The DNA of the CDR3 is TGCGCCAGCAGCCAAGAGGTACAGGGGACGCTACCCCTCCACTTT. Protein sequence: CASSQEVQGTLPLHF.

This chain connects TRBV10-3 to TRBJ1-1, with unresolved D. This CDR3 contains 14 residues. Germline lookup yields CDR1 ENHRY and CDR2 SYGVKD. V lost 3 bases, J lost 4 bases, and 12 bases lay in between. CDR3 protein: CAISDQRLGTEAFF. As DNA, the CDR3 is TGTGCCATCAGTGATCAGAGGCTGGGCACTGAAGCTTTCTTT.

This chain connects TRBV25-1 to TRBJ2-1, with D maybe TRBD1 (5 bases). CDR1 and CDR2 from the germline V gene are MGHDK and SYGVNS. The V end lost 2 bases, the J end lost 8 bases, and 10 bases lay between the germline ends. The CDR3 loop spans 13 amino acids. The DNA of the CDR3 is TGTGCCAGCAGTGAAGGGGCTAGGGATGAGCAGTTCTTC. Translating it yields CASSEGARDEQFF.

This chain uses TRBV7-9 with TRBJ1-1, with D unresolved. The V end lost 1 base, the J end lost 6 bases, and 6 bases lay between the germline ends. The CDR3 extends over 12 amino acids. Germline V gives CDR1 SEHNR, CDR2 FQNEAQ (reference sequence). For the CDR3, the DNA is TGTGCCAGCAGCTTAGGGGTTGCTGAAGCTTTCTTT. Amino acids: CASSLGVAEAFF.

This CDR3 is CANTGTSGGLRTGELFF. The DNA of the CDR3 is TGTGCCAACACCGGGACTAGCGGGGGCCTGCGGACCGGGGAGCTGTTTTTT. The rearrangement joins TRBV6-7 to TRBJ2-2; TRBD2 matches 14 bases. TRBV6-7 is an open reading frame whose function is uncertain. The ends lost 10 bases at V and 5 bases at J; junction bases unmatched: 12. The CDR3 length is 17 residues.

This chain connects TRBV2 to TRBJ2-1; D remains unclear. Trimming pared 9 bases from V and 6 bases from J, leaving 9 bases between. Germline V lookup: CDR1 SNHLY, CDR2 FYNNEI. CDR3 size: 11 residues. The CDR3 region is CASPWANEQFF. CDR3 nucleotides: TGTGCCAGTCCGTGGGCCAATGAGCAGTTCTTC. Full variable domain (rest looked up from reference TRBV2 and TRBJ2-1): EPEVTQTPSHQVTQMGQEVILRCVPISNHLYFYWYRQILGQKVEFLVSFYNNEISEKSEIFDDQFSVERPDGSNFTLKIRSTKLEDSAMYFCASPWANEQFFGPGTRLTVL.

The rearrangement joins TRBV7-3 to TRBJ2-7, with D perhaps TRBD1 or TRBD2 (7 bases each). Germline loops: CDR1 SGHTA, CDR2 FQGTGA. The CDR3 is made up of 15 amino acids. The ends were cut back, 5 bases at V and 4 bases at J, with 18 bases in the middle. DNA of the CDR3: TGTGCCAGCAGCCCTCAGGGGGGGAGATGGTACGAGCAGTACTTC. As protein: CASSPQGGRWYEQYF.

This sequence joins TRBV11-2 and TRBJ2-7; tentative D call: TRBD1 (6 bases). The CDR3 length is 16 residues. V lost 3 bases, J lost 1 base, and 16 bases lay in between. Per germline, CDR1 SGHAT and CDR2 FQNNGV. CDR3 DNA: TGTGCCAGCAGCTTCCGCCGGACAGTGTGGTCCTACGAGCAGTACTTC. It encodes CASSFRRTVWSYEQYF.

This clone appeared a single time. This rearrangement joins TRBV28 to TRBJ1-5; no clear D gene. Germline V gene sequence: CDR1 MDHEN, CDR2 SYDVKM. The CDR3 is 14 amino acids. Trimming pared 4 bases from V and 5 bases from J, leaving 12 bases between. CDR3 in DNA: TGTGCCAGCAGTTCGCCAGCCTCTTATCAGCCCCAGCATTTT. It translates to CASSSPASYQPQHF.